This TCR beta chain was identified in a study of cytomegalovirus exposure and HLA in healthy donors. Sequenced by immunoSEQ multiplex PCR; TCRdb stores in-frame clones only, minus some. The sample records 200,000 to 250,000 clones, roughly 91% being singletons. Only a few counts were recorded for this clone. The germline V and J ends were trimmed by 6 bases and 3 bases, with 17 bases remaining between them. The CDR3 is made up of 15 amino acids. CDR1 is MNHNS and CDR2 is SASEGT in the germline V gene. The rearrangement uses TRBV6-1 and TRBJ1-1; D possibly corresponds to TRBD1 (5 bases). This clonotype originated in a woman between 18 and 29 years old in good health and CMV-seropositive. Sequenced sample: PBMCs. The CDR3 sequence is CASSYVVAGDTEAFF. The DNA for the CDR3 is TGTGCCAGCAGCTACGTTGTAGCGGGGGACACTGAAGCTTTCTTT.